This TCR beta chain emerged from a study of blood T cell repertoires in COVID-19. Across the study: Acute and convalescent COVID-19 specimens originated in the United States, Italy and Spain.

Turning to this clone: Because the CDR3's place on the DNA is in doubt, the DNA is left out and the CDR3 is given as listed by TCRdb.

Sequencing was performed with immunoSEQ multiplex PCR; in TCRdb, only in-frame clones are kept and a portion is missing. The sample consists of around 190,000 clones, approximately 80% of them appearing once. What was sequenced was peripheral blood. This clonotype was obtained from a man aged 55 to 69 with acute or convalescent COVID-19.

The CDR3 spells CASSILAGLGLAVTSSYNEQFF. The V gene is TRBV19, the J gene TRBJ2-1; the D call TRBD2 from the table was never checked on the DNA. Germline CDR1 reads LNHDA; CDR2 reads SQIVND (reference sequence). Inclusive of both ends, the CDR3 amounts to 22 amino acids.